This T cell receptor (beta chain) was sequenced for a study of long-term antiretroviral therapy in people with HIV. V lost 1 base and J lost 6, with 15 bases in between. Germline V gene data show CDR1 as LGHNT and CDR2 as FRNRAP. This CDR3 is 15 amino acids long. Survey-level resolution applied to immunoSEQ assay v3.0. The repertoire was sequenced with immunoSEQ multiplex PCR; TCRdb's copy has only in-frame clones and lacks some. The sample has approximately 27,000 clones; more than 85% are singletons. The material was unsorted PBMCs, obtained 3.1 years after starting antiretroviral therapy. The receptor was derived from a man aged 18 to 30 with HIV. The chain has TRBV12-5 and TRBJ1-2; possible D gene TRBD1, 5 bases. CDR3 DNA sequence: TGTGCTAGTGGTTTGGCCCCTCGGGGGGGGAATGGCTACACCTTC. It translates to CASGLAPRGGNGYTF.